This entry features one TCR beta chain sequence. Method: immunoSEQ multiplex PCR; TCRdb's copy keeps in-frame clones and lacks some. The sample lists approximately 20,000 clones, about 83% occurring once. This CDR3 has 14 amino acids. CDR1 is MNHEY, CDR2 SMNVEV, per germline (reference sequence). After removal of 6 bases from V and 5 bases from J, the junction contained 9 bases not matched to a gene. This entry is derived from a study of OX40 agonist ivuxolimab in advanced cancers. Across the study: Ivuxolimab, an antibody acting as an agonist of OX40 (CD134), was used to treat patients. Therapy given before enrollment (anti-PD-1, anti-PD-L1 or anti-CTLA-4) was allowed, and approximately 40% had some. Those enrolled were roughly 85% male, with a mean age of roughly 62 years and ages from 23 to 79.

The gene calls are TRBV27 and TRBJ2-5; 7 bases are shared with TRBD2. The receptor comes from an adult with an advanced solid tumor such as melanoma, head and neck, liver or kidney cancer. Sequenced material: CD4+ or CD8+ T cells sorted from blood, taken in a trial of the OX40 agonist ivuxolimab. CDR3 DNA sequence: TGTGCCAGCAGCCTCCTGGGGGGGATCGAGACCCAGTACTTC. Its protein product is CASSLLGGIETQYF.